The TCR beta chain under discussion was sequenced for a study of cytomegalovirus exposure and HLA in healthy donors (dated by TCRdb to the late 2010s). Background for the entire study: An earlier analysis of approximately 590 of the donors reported about 250 Gb of sequence data and some 120 million unique TCR beta sequences from approximately 180 million T cells. In the later analysis, no new phenotypic data were used to find candidate immune exposures; instead, reliance was placed on TCR beta sequences and their occurrence across donors. In a later analysis, previously published TCR beta repertoires from hundreds of donors were re-analyzed and high-resolution HLA genotyping was added so that TCR occurrence patterns could be studied. An early release covering roughly 600 HLA-typed donors comprised around 300 gigabases of sequencing data and tens of millions of unique TCR sequences. All discovery cohort repertoires had been generated using a single sequencing platform. The number of donors typed differed by locus, with about 629-640 for A, B, C, DRB1 and DQB1, more than 500 for DQA1, over 600 for DPA1, and around 450 for DPB1. Alongside the repertoire data, information on donor age, sex, ethnicity and CMV serostatus was compiled. About five DR-DQ haplotypes were handled as single units for association and clustering, since linkage in the cohort was strong. The study aimed to test whether signatures of past pathogen exposure could be identified by cataloging public T cell receptors. In a later genetic analysis, genome-wide SNP genotypes for about 55% of the roughly 670 donors were used, and that subset was treated as a discovery cohort. The study combined high-throughput TCR immunosequencing, statistical association of individual TCRs with disease status, and machine learning to predict cytomegalovirus infection status. The genetic ancestry cluster associated with self-reported Caucasian donors included about four fifths of the roughly 390 genotyped donors. Among 398 genotyped donors of the cohort, an average of approximately 200,000 unique TCR beta nucleotide sequences was sequenced per donor, of which about 19% were non-productive. An earlier analysis of 587 of the donors used high-throughput TCR beta sequencing to judge whether each TCR beta V gene segment behaved as functional or pseudogenic. A separate validation cohort of 100 to 150 different subjects was used in addition to the 666-subject first cohort. HLA typing included class I and class II loci at four-digit resolution. The study used immunosequencing to profile the T cell repertoires of several hundred subjects and linked those repertoires to cytomegalovirus serostatus.

Receptor amplification or capture employed the immunoSEQ multiplex PCR assay. For the multiplex PCR, a mixture combining 60 forward primers for TCR Vbeta segments and 13 reverse primers for TCR Jbeta segments was used. A multiplex PCR assay on genomic DNA amplified the CDR3 region of rearranged TCR beta genes. On the Illumina HiSeq System, the amplified TCR beta libraries were sequenced as 87-base-pair reads. The authors processed their data as follows. Across the 700 or so repertoires, a later analysis counted approximately 83 million unique TCR beta chains, roughly 11 million of which were shared by at least two donors. Raw reads were error-corrected and collapsed into unique sequences with a nearest-neighbor algorithm that merged closely related sequences to remove PCR and sequencing errors. V, D and J gene segments were assigned by aligning CDR3 sequences to IMGT reference sequences. Each retained sequence needed at least a six-nucleotide match to both a V gene segment and a J gene segment. Rearrangements were classified as productive when the CDR3 lacked stop codons and remained in frame with V and J, and all other rearrangements were classified as non-productive. CDR3 was defined according to IMGT convention as the region running from the second conserved V-encoded cysteine to the conserved J-encoded phenylalanine. The earlier analysis of approximately 590 of the donors excluded any sequence lacking an unambiguous match to a single V gene segment. An earlier analysis of about 590 of the donors classified V segments as functional when productive rearrangements were above 56.7% and as segregating when the standard deviation between donors was above 5%. To diagnose cytomegalovirus status from the catalog of TCR beta chain sequences, a statistical classification framework was built. A later analysis assigned V and J genes by comparing TCR nucleotide sequences with IMGT/GENE-DB human TR gene sequences. Using the TCRdist pipeline, a later analysis assigned CDR3 sequences along with most-parsimonious VDJ recombination scenarios. A later analysis defined each TCR beta chain by its CDR3 amino acid sequence plus V-gene family, and excluded reads lacking a unique V-gene family. To address suspected cross-contamination and a sequencing artifact, a later analysis removed some 620 highly shared, low-generation-probability nucleotide sequences. In a later analysis, a clonal expansion index for each public chain was calculated from normalized within-repertoire ranks of inferred template counts. A later analysis computed generation probabilities with a VDJ recombination model fitted to out-of-frame rearrangements, and checked the results against IGoR. In a later analysis, TCR-TCR, TCR-HLA and TCR-CMV co-occurrence was scored with hypergeometric tests, and a repertoire-size bias correction was applied to TCR pairs. In a later analysis, false discovery rates were estimated by permuting HLA or CMV assignments 20 times. In a later analysis, co-occurring TCRs were grouped using DBSCAN, and TCRdist sequence similarity was added for clustering within HLA-allele-positive subsets. Repertoires with fewer than 30,000 or more than 120,000 public chains, plus five repertoires with anomalous nucleotide sharing, were excluded from co-occurrence clustering. Sourced from immuneACCESS, this table was stored by TCRdb with only in-frame sequences that have V and J called. A share of the clones is absent; for the studies checked, an unresolved V gene accounts for under half, and the remainder has no known explanation. The DNA was the basis for D and trimming; V, J and clone size are from that table. The sample has roughly 130,000 clones on record, 80% of them singletons. The top ten clonotypes cover 2.5% of the sample.

CDR1 and CDR2, looked up from the germline V gene, are SGHRS and YFSETQ. V loses 0 bases, J loses 6 bases, and the germline ends lie 10 bases apart. The CDR3 holds 13 amino acids from the cysteine to the phenylalanine. Only the CDR3 DNA is retained, 39 bases long and in frame from the first base. Worth noting for this clone: No cognate antigen has been identified for it. No per-base quality is available; no much larger clone lies one base away.

The paper as a whole reports these results and caveats: A later analysis found that most CMV-associated TCR beta chains appeared HLA-restricted, with HLA associations seemingly driven largely by CMV exposure. Some IMGT-functional V segments, including TRBV6-2 and TRBV6-3, could not be distinguished by the 87-base-pair reads and were therefore excluded. A cluster of highly shared sequence variants was judged likely to represent a technical artifact of the sequencing pipeline. A later analysis found that TCR association rates varied across HLA loci, with DRB1 alleles showing the most associated TCRs and HLA-C alleles the fewest. Because HLA typing was missing for some donors at each locus, association tests included only the typed subset. In the study, approximately 150 TCR beta chains were listed as associated with cytomegalovirus. A further reported finding was that TCR beta sequences accurately predicted the HLA-A and HLA-B alleles for most subjects in the first cohort. For the cohort, immune exposure information was limited to CMV serostatus. Seventeen rarely observed V segments, including chromosome 9 orphons, were excluded from the earlier analysis of several hundred of the donors because counts were too low. When HLA alleles, especially DR and DQ, strongly co-occurred, TCR associations were difficult to assign to individual alleles. The authors suggested that the approach could potentially be generalized to other disease states and immunological phenotypes. The classifier was reported to diagnose cytomegalovirus status with high specificity and sensitivity in both the original and validation cohorts. In a later genetic analysis, a missense DCLRE1C variant was associated with V-gene and J-gene trimming of TCR beta chains, and the association was replicated in an independent cohort. The cohort was sequenced for TCR beta chains only, and without alpha or paired-chain data the features that could be detected were limited. In a later analysis, HLA-associated TCR beta chains were found to be more clonally expanded and to have lower generation probabilities than equally common non-associated chains. A later genetic analysis reported fewer N-insertions in productive TCRs among donors in an Asian-associated ancestry cluster than the 666-donor mean. Most TCR sequences were seen in very few donors, while some public TCRs were found in many individuals. Linkage disequilibrium might explain the correlated functional status among segregating V segments, but an unknown experimental factor could not be excluded. In an earlier analysis of some 500 of the donors, most TCR beta V segments appeared in productive rearrangements about 87% or about 30% of the time, broadly matching IMGT annotations. Several of the top co-occurrence clusters appeared to be linked to parvovirus B19, influenza, CMV and Epstein-Barr virus, according to a later analysis. Three of the identified cytomegalovirus-associated TCR beta chains were confirmed in vitro to be specific for cytomegalovirus antigens. Roughly uniform sequencing depth across donors was assumed in presence/absence analyses, although this assumption may not hold. A later analysis associated 15,000 or so TCR beta sequences with specific HLA alleles at a false discovery rate of 0.05.

The cohort comprised some 700 healthy bone marrow donors. All cohort members were sampled while nominally healthy, although unrecorded immune exposures were likely present. The donor was CMV seronegative and was included in the group of 352 seronegative cohort members. Each donor provided a peripheral blood sample, and peripheral blood mononuclear cells were used for TCR beta sequencing. The Qiagen DNeasy Blood Extraction Kit was used to extract genomic DNA from the blood cell samples. The clonotype was recovered from a man aged 30 to 45 in good health and CMV-seronegative. Sequencing used PBMCs. This receptor chain uses TRBV5-1 and TRBJ2-7, with a tentative D gene TRBD1 over 6 matching bases. The nucleotide sequence reads TGCGCCAGCAGCTTGGACAGGGTGTTCGAGCAGTACTTC. It codes for CASSLDRVFEQYF.